This TCR beta chain was observed in a study of cytomegalovirus exposure and HLA in healthy donors. Study results and limitations: Published work reported that the classifier diagnosed cytomegalovirus status with high specificity and sensitivity. Being indistinguishable, some V segments were excluded, TRBV6-2 and TRBV6-3 among them. Most of the TCR beta V segments (in an earlier analysis) were productive either about 87% or about 30% of the time.

Germline V lookup: CDR1 SEHNR, CDR2 FQNEAQ (reference sequence). V gave up 4 bases and J gave up 0 bases, with 22 bases separating them. This CDR3 has 18 amino acids. On this clone itself: What it recognizes is unknown.

PCR amplification relied on 60 Vbeta primers (plus 13 Jbeta primers). The data were produced by immunoSEQ multiplex PCR, yet TCRdb's version contains in-frame clones alone and is incomplete. The repertoire holds roughly 70,000 clones, with 85% to 90% as singletons. The sequenced material came from PBMCs. The TCR comes from a woman in her 30s in good health and CMV-seropositive. This chain uses TRBV7-9 with TRBJ2-7; tentative D call: TRBD2 (6 bases). DNA of the CDR3: TGTGCCAGCAGCTATCGTGAACCGGGACTCTCGAGCTCCTACGAGCAGTACTTC. It is translated as CASSYREPGLSSSYEQYF.